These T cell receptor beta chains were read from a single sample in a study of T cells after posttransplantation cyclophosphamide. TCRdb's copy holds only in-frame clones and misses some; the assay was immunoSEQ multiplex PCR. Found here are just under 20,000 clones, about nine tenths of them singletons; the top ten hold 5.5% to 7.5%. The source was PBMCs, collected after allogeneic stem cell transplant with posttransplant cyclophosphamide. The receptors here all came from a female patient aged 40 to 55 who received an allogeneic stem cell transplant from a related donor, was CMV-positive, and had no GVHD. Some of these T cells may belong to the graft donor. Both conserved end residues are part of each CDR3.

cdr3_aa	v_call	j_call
CASSPTGTGLYEQYF	TRBV4-1	TRBJ2-7
CASSRASGYEQYF	TRBV19	TRBJ2-7
CASSLETGGDYEQYF	TRBV5-1	TRBJ2-7
CASSLGKSSYNEQFF	TRBV5-4	TRBJ2-1
CASSRGGSGYNEQFF	TRBV7-9	TRBJ2-1
CASSLVPGLAGIEQFF	TRBV7-2	TRBJ2-1
CASSQVQPLTEAFF	TRBV4-2	TRBJ1-1
CAISEQIRDRGSYEQYF	TRBV10-3	TRBJ2-7
CASSTLGGTGELFF	TRBV19	TRBJ2-2
CASSYNGGHQPQHF	TRBV6-5	TRBJ1-5
CASSSGTAMNTEAFF	TRBV5-4	TRBJ1-1
CASSITSGSGNEQFF	TRBV19	TRBJ2-1
CASSLAEGSYEQYF	TRBV7-8	TRBJ2-7
CSVHGLGQNTEAFF	TRBV29-1	TRBJ1-1
CASSHLTLGWEQFF	TRBV4-1	TRBJ2-1
CASSLAVGQGAQNTGELFF	TRBV5-1	TRBJ2-2
CASSKGTSGIREETQYF	TRBV5-5	TRBJ2-5
CASSLRPRISGANVLTF	TRBV7-2	TRBJ2-6
CASSLALAGNEQFF	TRBV5-1	TRBJ2-1
CASNKGLLNGYTF	TRBV9	TRBJ1-2
CASSSWGGEKLFF	TRBV7-3	TRBJ1-4
CASSQDILNQETQYF	TRBV4-3	TRBJ2-5
CASRSAGLGYEQYF	TRBV28	TRBJ2-7
CASSLGNSEQFF	TRBV7-9	TRBJ2-1
CASSGWASGAGNTGELFF	TRBV13	TRBJ2-2
CATSNGLAGGPTYNEQFF	TRBV15	TRBJ2-1
CASSSGQGIETQYF	TRBV19	TRBJ2-5
CASSPPGLSNYGYTF	TRBV5-6	TRBJ1-2
CAGPRDSGYGYTF	TRBV30	TRBJ1-2
CASSPVEREDPEQYF	TRBV18	TRBJ2-7
CASSQGPTDTQYF	TRBV4-2	TRBJ2-3
CASSLHRDTEAFF	TRBV13	TRBJ1-1
CASSYSSRVNAFF	TRBV6-5	TRBJ1-1
CAIRGGTSGMSTDTQYF	TRBV10-3	TRBJ2-3
CASSLRGGVTEAFF	TRBV28	TRBJ1-1
CASSATQQGRAFF	TRBV6-4	TRBJ1-1
CASSISTINTGELFF	TRBV19	TRBJ2-2
CASSLTGTSSGNTIYF	TRBV19	TRBJ1-3
CASSSRPGTDTQYF	TRBV7-3	TRBJ2-3
CASSQEGLAKNIQYF	TRBV4-2	TRBJ2-4
CASSYPPSGLYNEQFF	TRBV6-6	TRBJ2-1
CASSIRTSGPYEQYF	TRBV28	TRBJ2-7
CASSLAMGTGATEAFF	TRBV5-1	TRBJ1-1
CASSGNSPSTDTQYF	TRBV2	TRBJ2-3
CASSDPRDRENGYTF	TRBV7-2	TRBJ1-2
CASSTRNTEAFF	TRBV19	TRBJ1-1
CASSPTGVNTEAFF	TRBV7-2	TRBJ1-1
CASSYGTRYEQYF	TRBV5-8	TRBJ2-7
CASLGSPGGYTF	TRBV28	TRBJ1-2
CASRCQGVDYGYTF	TRBV6-6	TRBJ1-2
CASSLMGAGYTF	TRBV7-2	TRBJ1-2
CASSPSVADWGSYNEQFF	TRBV18	TRBJ2-1
CASSRTGTGGTEAFF	TRBV7-9	TRBJ1-1
CASSLLGVGILSTDTQYF	TRBV7-2	TRBJ2-3
CASSHLPGTRNTEAFF	TRBV4-2	TRBJ1-1
CASSPDRGYSYEQYF	TRBV5-1	TRBJ2-7
CASSFPGLAGAEQFF	TRBV13	TRBJ2-1
CAWTLSDYTGELFF	TRBV30	TRBJ2-2
CASSSQGGTEAFF	TRBV6-1	TRBJ1-1